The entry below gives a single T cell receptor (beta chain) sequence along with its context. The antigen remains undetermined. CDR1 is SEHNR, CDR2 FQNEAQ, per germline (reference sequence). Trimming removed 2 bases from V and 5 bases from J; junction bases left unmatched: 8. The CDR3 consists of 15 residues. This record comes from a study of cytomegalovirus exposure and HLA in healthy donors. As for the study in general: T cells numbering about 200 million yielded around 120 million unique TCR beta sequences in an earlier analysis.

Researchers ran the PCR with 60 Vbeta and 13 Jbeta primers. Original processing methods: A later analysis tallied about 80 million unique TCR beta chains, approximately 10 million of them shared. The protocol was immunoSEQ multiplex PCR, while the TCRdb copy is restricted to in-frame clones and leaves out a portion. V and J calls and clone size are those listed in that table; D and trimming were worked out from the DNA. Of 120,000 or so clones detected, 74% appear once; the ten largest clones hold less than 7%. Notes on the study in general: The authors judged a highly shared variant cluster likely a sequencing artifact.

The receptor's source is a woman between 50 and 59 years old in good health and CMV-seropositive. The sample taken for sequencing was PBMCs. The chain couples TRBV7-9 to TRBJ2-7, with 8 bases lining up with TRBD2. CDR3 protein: CASSLTGGGVNEQYF. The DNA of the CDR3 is TGTGCCAGCAGCTTAACCGGGGGGGGAGTCAACGAGCAGTACTTC.